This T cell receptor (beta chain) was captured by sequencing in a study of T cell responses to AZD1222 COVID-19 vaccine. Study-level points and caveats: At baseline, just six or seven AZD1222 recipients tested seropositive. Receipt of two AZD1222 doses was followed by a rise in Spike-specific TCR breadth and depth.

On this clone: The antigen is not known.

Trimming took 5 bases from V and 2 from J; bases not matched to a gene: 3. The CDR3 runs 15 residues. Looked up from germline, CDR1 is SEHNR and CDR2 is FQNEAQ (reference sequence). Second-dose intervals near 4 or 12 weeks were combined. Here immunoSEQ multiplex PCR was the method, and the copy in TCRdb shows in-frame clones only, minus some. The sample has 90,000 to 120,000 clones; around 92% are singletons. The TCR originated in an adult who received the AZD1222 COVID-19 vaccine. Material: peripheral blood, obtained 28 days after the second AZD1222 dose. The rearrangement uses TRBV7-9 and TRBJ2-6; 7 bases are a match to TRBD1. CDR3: CASSHDRAGANVLTF. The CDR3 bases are TGTGCCAGCAGCCACGACAGGGCTGGGGCCAACGTCCTGACTTTC.